A single sample is the source of the 15 T cell receptor beta chains below, sequenced in a study of post-analysis software for immune sequencing data. General observations from the study: TRBV5-6, TRBV5-1 and TRBV20-1 were among 4 or 5 TRBV segments more frequent in patients than controls.

Unique molecular identifiers were carried by the TCR beta cDNA libraries. Using its own MiXCR run on the PCR reads, TCRdb lists one record per CDR3 protein. The repertoire includes about 540,000 distinct CDR3 sequences, around a third of them detected once, and 6% sits in the top ten. Which antigens these TCRs recognize remains unknown. Input material: blood. These receptors were obtained from a girl under 18 with multiple sclerosis.

A remark on this clonotype: One end of the junction varies from germline; a read error may be responsible. The CDR3 sequence is CAGSPGRRGDQPQHF. CDR3 bases: TGTGCCGGCAGTCCGGGACGTCGGGGGGATCAGCCCCAGCATTTT. The chain is built from TRBV12-3 or TRBV12-4 and TRBJ1-5; tentative D call: TRBD1 (5 bases). CDR3 length: 15 amino acids.

This clonotype was seen a few times. The CDR3 is CASNLENSNQPQHF. The CDR3 region has the DNA TGTGCCAGCAACCTCGAGAATAGCAATCAGCCCCAGCATTTT. The chain has TRBV7-8 and TRBJ1-5, with D hard to call. Germline CDR1 is SGHVS and CDR2 is FQNEAQ. Deletions cut 7 bases from V and 0 bases from J, with 10 bases between. This CDR3 has 14 amino acids.

This sequence joins TRBV20-1 and TRBJ1-6; D not resolved. CDR3 length: 15 amino acids. Trimming removed 2 bases from V and 0 bases from J, with 8 bases in between. The germline V gene encodes CDR1 DFQATT and CDR2 SNEGSKA (reference sequence). The CDR3 here is CSARSRSSYNSPLHF. In nucleotides, the CDR3 is TGCAGTGCTAGATCGCGGAGCTCCTATAATTCACCCCTCCACTTT.

This chain uses TRBV7-8 with TRBJ1-2; 12 bases are a match to TRBD1. From germline, CDR1 is SGHVS and CDR2 FQNEAQ. Trimming took 5 bases from V and 6 from J; bases not matched to a gene: 10. CDR3 size: 16 residues. CDR3 amino acids: CASSESGTGGADGYTF. The CDR3 DNA reads TGTGCCAGCAGCGAATCCGGGACAGGGGGCGCGGATGGCTACACCTTC.

This clonotype has just a few counts. The chain employs TRBV12-3 or TRBV12-4 and TRBJ1-2, with a weak D call TRBD1 (5 bases). The CDR3 is 14 residues long. Trimming shortened V by 7 bases and J by 5 bases, and 17 bases separated the two germline ends. The CDR3 here is CASNKDRLGYGYTF. The CDR3, as DNA: TGTGCCAGCAACAAAGACAGATTGGGGTATGGCTACACCTTC.

A few counts support this clonotype. The chain uses TRBV7-6 and TRBJ1-4; D unresolved. Per germline, CDR1 SGHVS and CDR2 FNYEAQ. This CDR3 is 15 amino acids long. V shed 5 bases and J shed 8 bases, with 18 bases lying between them. CDR3 residues: CASSLTASQEEKLFF. The CDR3 nucleotides are TGTGCCAGCAGCCTTACAGCATCCCAGGAGGAAAAACTGTTTTTT.

This clonotype was recorded a few times. The chain combines TRBV5-5 with TRBJ2-1; maybe TRBD2 (6 bases). This CDR3 is 16 amino acids long. The ends were cut back, 1 base at V and 4 bases at J, with 15 bases in the middle. The germline CDR1 and CDR2 sequences are SGHKS and YYEKEE (reference sequence). The CDR3 sequence is CASSLTSGSLYNEQFF. For the CDR3, the DNA is TGTGCCAGCAGCTTGACGAGCGGGTCCCTTTACAATGAGCAGTTCTTC.

The V call is TRBV20-1, the J call TRBJ2-1; D gene uncertain. Germline loops: CDR1 DFQATT, CDR2 SNEGSKA (reference sequence). The CDR3 is 13 residues long. Deletions cut 6 bases from V and 7 bases from J, with 16 bases between. The CDR3 DNA reads as TGCAGTGCCCCACGGCCGGGTATGAATGAGCAGTTCTTC. Translating gives CSAPRPGMNEQFF.

This clonotype was seen a handful of times. This CDR3 reads CSSGGGGFHGYTF. In nucleotides, the CDR3 is TGCAGCTCCGGAGGGGGGGGATTTCATGGCTACACCTTC. The J gene is TRBJ1-2, the V gene TRBV29-1; D possibly corresponds to TRBD1 (6 bases). There are 13 residues in the CDR3. V lost 8 bases, J lost 6 bases, and 19 bases lay in between. Per the germline V gene, CDR1 is SQVTM and CDR2 is ANQGSEA.

This clonotype appeared a few times. J is TRBJ1-2 and V is TRBV6-1; 8 bases align to TRBD1. CDR1 MNHNS and CDR2 SASEGT come from the germline V gene. CDR3 size: 13 residues. V lost 8 bases to trimming and J lost 2 bases; unmatched junction nucleotides: 4. CDR3 in amino acids: CASGRTGNYGYTF. As DNA, the CDR3 is TGTGCCAGCGGCAGGACAGGGAACTATGGCTACACCTTC.

The chain uses TRBV7-9 and TRBJ1-1, with D maybe TRBD1 (6 bases). This CDR3 is built from 12 residues. CDR1 is SEHNR and CDR2 is FQNEAQ in the germline V gene (reference sequence). V was cut by 1 base and J by 11 bases, with 11 bases left in between. The CDR3, as DNA: TGTGCCAGCAGCTTAGTAAACCAGGGGGCTTTCTTT. Translation gives CASSLVNQGAFF.

The V and J genes are TRBV6-5 and TRBJ1-1, with a tentative D call TRBD1 (5 bases). Trimming took 6 bases from V and 4 from J, leaving 15 bases between them. The CDR3 covers 14 residues. CDR1 is MNHEY, CDR2 SVGAGI, per germline. For the CDR3, the DNA is TGTGCCAGCAGCCCGGGGGTCCGGGGCACTGAAGCTTTCTTT. Translated, it gives CASSPGVRGTEAFF.

The chain employs TRBV20-1 and TRBJ1-5; tentative D call: TRBD1 (5 bases). With 5 bases removed from V and 3 bases from J, the gap between germline ends came to 11 bases. Looked up from germline, CDR1 is DFQATT and CDR2 is SNEGSKA (reference sequence). The CDR3 covers 13 residues. The CDR3 loop is CSASRGVNQPQHF. Written as DNA, the CDR3 is TGCAGTGCTTCCCGGGGGGTCAATCAGCCCCAGCATTTT.

This clonotype was counted ten times or more. The CDR3 loop reads CSVDGGTRHPYEQYF. The DNA of the CDR3 is TGCAGCGTTGACGGAGGGACTAGGCACCCCTACGAGCAGTACTTC. The rearrangement joins TRBV29-1 to TRBJ2-7; TRBD2 agrees at 8 bases. Germline-derived CDR1 and CDR2 are SQVTM and ANQGSEA. CDR3 size: 15 residues. J was trimmed by 2 bases and V by 3 bases; bases with no gene match: 9.

This clonotype was counted only a few times. The chain combines TRBV6-1 with TRBJ2-1, with D maybe TRBD2 (6 bases). V lost 8 bases and J 6 bases, leaving 17 bases between the germline ends. The CDR3 consists of 14 residues. The germline CDR1 and CDR2 sequences are MNHNS and SASEGT. CDR3 sequence (DNA): TGTGCCAGCTCTCGGGGGACCCTCATCAATGAGCAGTTCTTC. It is translated as CASSRGTLINEQFF.